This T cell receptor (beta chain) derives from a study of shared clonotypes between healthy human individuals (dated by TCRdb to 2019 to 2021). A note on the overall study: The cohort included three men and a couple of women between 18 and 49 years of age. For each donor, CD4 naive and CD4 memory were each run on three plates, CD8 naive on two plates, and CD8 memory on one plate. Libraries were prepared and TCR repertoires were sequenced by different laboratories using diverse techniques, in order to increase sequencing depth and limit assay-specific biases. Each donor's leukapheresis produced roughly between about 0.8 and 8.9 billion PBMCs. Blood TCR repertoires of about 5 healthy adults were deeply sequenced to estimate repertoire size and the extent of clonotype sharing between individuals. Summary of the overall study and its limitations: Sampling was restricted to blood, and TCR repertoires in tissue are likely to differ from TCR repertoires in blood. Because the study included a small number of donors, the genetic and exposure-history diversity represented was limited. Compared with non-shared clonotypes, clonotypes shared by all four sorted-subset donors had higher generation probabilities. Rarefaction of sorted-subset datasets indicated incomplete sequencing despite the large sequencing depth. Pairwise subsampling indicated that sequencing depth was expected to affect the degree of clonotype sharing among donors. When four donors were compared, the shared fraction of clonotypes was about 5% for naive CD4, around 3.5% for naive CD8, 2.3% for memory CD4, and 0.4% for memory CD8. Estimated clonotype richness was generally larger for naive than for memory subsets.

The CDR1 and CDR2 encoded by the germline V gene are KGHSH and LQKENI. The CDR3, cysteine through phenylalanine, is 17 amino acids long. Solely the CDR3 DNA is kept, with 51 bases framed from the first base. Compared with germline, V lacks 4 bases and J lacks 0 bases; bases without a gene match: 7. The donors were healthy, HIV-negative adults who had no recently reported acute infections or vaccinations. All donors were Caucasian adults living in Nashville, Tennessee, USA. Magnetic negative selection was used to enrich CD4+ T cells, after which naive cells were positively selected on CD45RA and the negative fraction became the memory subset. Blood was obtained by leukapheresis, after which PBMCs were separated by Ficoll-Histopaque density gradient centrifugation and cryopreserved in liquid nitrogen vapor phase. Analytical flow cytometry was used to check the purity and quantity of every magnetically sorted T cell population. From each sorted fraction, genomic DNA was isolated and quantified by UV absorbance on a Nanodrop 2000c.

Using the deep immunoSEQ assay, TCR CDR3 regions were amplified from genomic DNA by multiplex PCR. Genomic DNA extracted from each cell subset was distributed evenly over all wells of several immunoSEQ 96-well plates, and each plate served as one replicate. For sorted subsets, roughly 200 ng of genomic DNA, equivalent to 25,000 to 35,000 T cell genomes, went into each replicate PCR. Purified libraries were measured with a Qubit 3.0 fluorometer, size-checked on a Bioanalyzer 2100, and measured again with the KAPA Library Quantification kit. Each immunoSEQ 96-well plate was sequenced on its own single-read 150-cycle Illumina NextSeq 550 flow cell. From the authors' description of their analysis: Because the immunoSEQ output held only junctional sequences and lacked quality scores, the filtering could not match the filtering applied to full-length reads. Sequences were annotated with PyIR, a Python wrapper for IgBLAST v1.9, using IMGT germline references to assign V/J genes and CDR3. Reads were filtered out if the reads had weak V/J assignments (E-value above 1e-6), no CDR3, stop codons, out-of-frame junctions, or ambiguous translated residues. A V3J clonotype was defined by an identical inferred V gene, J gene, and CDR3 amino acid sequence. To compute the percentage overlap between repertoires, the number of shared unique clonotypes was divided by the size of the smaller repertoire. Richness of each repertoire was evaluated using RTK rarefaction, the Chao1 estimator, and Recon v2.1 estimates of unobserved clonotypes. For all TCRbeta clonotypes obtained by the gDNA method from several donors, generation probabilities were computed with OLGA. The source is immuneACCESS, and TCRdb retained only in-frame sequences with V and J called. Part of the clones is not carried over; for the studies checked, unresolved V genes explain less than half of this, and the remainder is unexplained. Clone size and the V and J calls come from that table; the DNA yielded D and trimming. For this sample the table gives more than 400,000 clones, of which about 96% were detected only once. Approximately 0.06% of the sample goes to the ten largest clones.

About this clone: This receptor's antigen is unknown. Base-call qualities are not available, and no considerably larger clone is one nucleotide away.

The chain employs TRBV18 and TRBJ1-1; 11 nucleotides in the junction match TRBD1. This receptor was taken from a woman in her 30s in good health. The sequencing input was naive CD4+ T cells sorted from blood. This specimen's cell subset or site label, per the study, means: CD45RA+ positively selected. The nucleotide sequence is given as TGTGCCAGCTCACGGGGGACAGGGGGGTCCCTGAACACTGAAGCTTTCTTT. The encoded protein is CASSRGTGGSLNTEAFF. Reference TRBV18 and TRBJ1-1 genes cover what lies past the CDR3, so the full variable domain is NAGVMQNPRHLVRRRGQEARLRCSPMKGHSHVYWYRQLPEEGLKFMVYLQKENIIDESGMPKERFSAEFPKEGPSILRIQQVVRGDSAAYFCASSRGTGGSLNTEAFFGQGTRLTVV.